Below are 18 T cell receptor beta chains sequenced from a single sample in a study of vaccination effects on CD4 cells after COVID-19. TCRdb keeps only in-frame clones here, not all; method: immunoSEQ multiplex PCR. The sample has more than 13,000 clones; 65% to 80% are singletons. Viral peptide pool expansion of antigen-specific CD4+ T cells preceded sequencing in the ViraFEST assay. Culture proceeded for roughly ten days, and CD4+ T cells were then isolated. The person's infection with SARS-CoV-2, confirmed by PCR, took place between March and December 2020. Two doses of BNT162b2 or mRNA-1273 vaccine were administered to participants. No antigens are known for them. The specimen comprised CD4+ T cells from PBMCs cultured with HCoV-NL63 spike peptides, sampled after COVID-19 vaccination. Every receptor here comes from a human donor who had a prior SARS-CoV-2 infection.

The chain has TRBV13 and TRBJ2-3; no clear D gene. V gave up 0 bases and J gave up 1 base, with 14 bases separating them. CDR1 and CDR2 (germline): PRHDT, FYEKMQ (reference sequence). This CDR3 comprises 17 residues. The DNA for the CDR3 is TGTGCCAGCAGCTTAGGTGAATGGGGTATTCGCACAGATACGCAGTATTTT. It specifies CASSLGEWGIRTDTQYF.

V is TRBV6-6 and J is TRBJ2-6, with D unresolved. The CDR3 is made up of 16 amino acids. Per germline, CDR1 MNHNY and CDR2 SVGAGI (reference sequence). Trimming cost V 6 bases and J 0 bases, with 12 bases left between them. CDR3 nucleotides: TGTGCCAGCAGCCTCTTGGCCCGCTCTGGGGCCAACGTCCTGACTTTC. Encoded protein: CASSLLARSGANVLTF.

This rearrangement joins TRBV6-5 to TRBJ1-1; D is unclear. The germline CDR1 and CDR2 sequences are MNHEY and SVGAGI. Trimming shortened V by 1 base and J by 1 base, and 7 bases separated the two germline ends. CDR3 length: 14 amino acids. CDR3 residues: CASSYFGKNTEAFF. The CDR3 DNA is TGTGCCAGCAGTTACTTCGGGAAGAACACTGAAGCTTTCTTT.

The chain couples TRBV3-1 (or the pseudogene TRBV3-2) to TRBJ2-3; TRBD2 matches at 12 bases. Germline V CDR1 and CDR2: LGHDT, YNNKEL (reference sequence). The length of the CDR3 is 17 residues. Trimming took 0 bases from V and 2 from J; bases not matched to a gene: 3. The CDR3 loop is CASSQELAGGLTDTQYF. CDR3 DNA: TGTGCCAGCAGCCAAGAACTAGCGGGGGGTCTCACAGATACGCAGTATTTT.

The chain uses TRBV2 and TRBJ2-1, with 9 bases matching TRBD1. Germline lookup yields CDR1 SNHLY and CDR2 FYNNEI. The CDR3 runs to 15 residues. The J segment lost 0 bases and the V segment lost 7 bases, leaving 4 bases of the junction unmatched. The CDR3 is CASTETGGSYNEQFF. CDR3 coding DNA: TGTGCCAGCACCGAGACAGGGGGCTCCTACAATGAGCAGTTCTTC.

This chain connects TRBV6-6 to TRBJ1-2; no reliable D call. Trimming removed 2 bases from V and 3 bases from J, with 7 bases in between. This CDR3 spans 13 amino acids. Germline V gene data show CDR1 as MNHNY and CDR2 as SVGAGI (reference sequence). The CDR3 loop is CASSYMADYGYTF. CDR3 in DNA: TGTGCCAGCAGTTACATGGCGGACTATGGCTACACCTTC.

This chain joins TRBV5-6 and TRBJ2-3; D gene unclear. Germline CDR1 and CDR2: SGHDT and YYEEEE. The CDR3 is 14 residues long. Trimming shortened V by 0 bases and J by 1 base, and 6 bases separated the two germline ends. Written as DNA, the CDR3 is TGTGCCAGCAGCTTGGGCTTAGGCACAGATACGCAGTATTTT. Translated, it gives CASSLGLGTDTQYF.

The V gene is TRBV2, the J gene TRBJ2-4; 9 positions agree with TRBD1. The CDR3 is 15 residues long. Germline lookup yields CDR1 SNHLY and CDR2 FYNNEI. V gave up 4 bases and J gave up 3 bases; unmatched junction bases: 4. This chain's CDR3 is CASSGQGVSKNIQYF. The CDR3 DNA reads TGTGCCAGCAGTGGACAGGGGGTGAGCAAAAACATTCAGTACTTC.

The chain is built from TRBV7-9 and TRBJ1-1; D is uncertain. Germline-derived CDR1 and CDR2 are SEHNR and FQNEAQ (reference sequence). The CDR3 length is 14 residues. Trimming took off 5 bases at V and 5 bases at J, with 15 bases between the two ends. The CDR3 here is CASSRTGRGTEAFF. The CDR3 nucleotides read TGTGCCAGCAGCCGGACGGGTCGAGGGACTGAAGCTTTCTTT.

This clone was picked up a small number of times. The chain is built from TRBV18 and TRBJ2-1; 11 bases are a match to TRBD2. With V trimmed by 4 bases and J by 6 bases, 8 bases remained unmatched. The CDR3 runs 16 residues. Germline CDR1 KGHSH, CDR2 LQKENI. This chain's CDR3 is CASSRSGGAERNEQFF. In DNA, the CDR3 is TGTGCCAGCTCACGTAGCGGGGGGGCCGAACGCAATGAGCAGTTCTTC.

The chain is built from TRBV14 and TRBJ2-3, with D perhaps matching TRBD1 or TRBD2 (6 bases each). V was cut by 4 bases and J by 3 bases, with 11 bases left in between. This CDR3 is built from 14 residues. Germline values: CDR1 SGHDN, CDR2 FVKESK. The CDR3 loop reads CASSRRGATDTQYF. In DNA, the CDR3 is TGTGCCAGCAGCCGGAGGGGGGCGACAGATACGCAGTATTTT.

The CDR3 region is CASIGTETYGYTF. The CDR3, as DNA: TGTGCCAGCATAGGGACAGAGACCTATGGCTACACCTTC. V and J are TRBV2 and TRBJ1-2; TRBD1 aligns across 7 bases. The CDR3 extends over 13 amino acids. Unmatched junction bases numbered 6, after V lost 7 bases and J lost 4 bases. Germline CDR1 and CDR2: SNHLY and FYNNEI.

V is TRBV2 and J is TRBJ2-5, with D possibly matching TRBD2 (5 bases). The CDR3 consists of 13 residues. V shed 4 bases and J shed 1 base, with 7 bases lying between them. Germline V CDR1 and CDR2: SNHLY, FYNNEI. CDR3 residues: CASSALAQETQYF. As DNA, the CDR3 is TGTGCCAGCAGTGCCCTAGCCCAAGAGACCCAGTACTTC.

The genes are TRBV7-9 and TRBJ1-2, with 7 bases aligning to TRBD1. V was pared by 4 bases and J by 8 bases, with 10 bases of the junction left unmatched. Germline values: CDR1 SEHNR, CDR2 FQNEAQ (reference sequence). CDR3 size: 14 residues. As DNA, the CDR3 is TGTGCCAGCAGCTATAAACAGGGGACCCGCGGCTACACCTTC. Translation gives CASSYKQGTRGYTF.

This chain links TRBV5-1 with TRBJ2-6, with D uncertain. The CDR3 covers 15 residues. V was clipped by 4 bases and J by 0 bases, with 8 bases between them. Germline lookup yields CDR1 SGHRS and CDR2 YFSETQ. CDR3 coding DNA: TGCGCCAGCAGCGCCGGTGACTCTGGGGCCAACGTCCTGACTTTC. Translation gives CASSAGDSGANVLTF.

This clone was counted once. The CDR3 coding sequence is TGCGCCAGCAGCTTGGACCGTCGCCCATGGGAGACCGGGGAGCTGTTTTTT. It translates to CASSLDRRPWETGELFF. The V and J genes are TRBV5-1 and TRBJ2-2; D is perhaps TRBD2 (5 bases). The ends were cut back, 0 bases at V and 5 bases at J, with 17 bases in the middle. The CDR3 contains 17 residues. Germline loops: CDR1 SGHRS, CDR2 YFSETQ.

The chain recombines TRBV24-1 with TRBJ2-1, with D possibly matching TRBD2 (7 bases). Per the germline V gene, CDR1 is KGHDR and CDR2 is SFDVKD. This CDR3 region has 16 residues. V was trimmed by 1 base and J by 6 bases, leaving 15 bases between them. The CDR3 is CATSDFGPGEGNEQFF. In nucleotides, the CDR3 is TGTGCCACCAGTGATTTTGGGCCAGGGGAGGGCAATGAGCAGTTCTTC.

The chain has TRBV6-6 and TRBJ1-2; D ambiguous. Trimming took off 4 bases at V and 4 bases at J, with 13 bases between the two ends. The CDR3 is 14 residues long. The germline V gene has CDR1 MNHNY and CDR2 SVGAGI (reference sequence). The CDR3 DNA is TGTGCCAGCAGTTCTCAAACGACTGGCTATGGCTACACCTTC. Its translation: CASSSQTTGYGYTF.